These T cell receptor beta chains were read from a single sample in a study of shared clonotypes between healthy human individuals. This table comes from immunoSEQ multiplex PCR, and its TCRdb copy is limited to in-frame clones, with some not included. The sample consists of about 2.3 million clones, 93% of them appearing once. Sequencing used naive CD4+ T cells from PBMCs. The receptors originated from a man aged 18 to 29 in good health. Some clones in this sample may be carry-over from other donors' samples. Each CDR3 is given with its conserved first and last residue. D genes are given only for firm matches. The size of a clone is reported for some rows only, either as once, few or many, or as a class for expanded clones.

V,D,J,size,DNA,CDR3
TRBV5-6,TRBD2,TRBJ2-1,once,TGTGCCAGCAGCTTGAGACTAGCGGGAGGGAATGAGCAGTTCTTC,CASSLRLAGGNEQFF
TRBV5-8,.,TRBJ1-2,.,TGTGCCAGCAGCTTGGTTCTGGCGGGCTACACCTTC,CASSLVLAGYTF
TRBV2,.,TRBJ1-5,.,TGTGCCAGCAGGATTGACGGTAGCAATCAGCCCCAGCATTTT,CASRIDGSNQPQHF
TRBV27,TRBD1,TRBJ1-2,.,TGTGCCAGCAGTGGCCTATGGACAGGGGGCCGCTATGGCTACACCTTC,CASSGLWTGGRYGYTF
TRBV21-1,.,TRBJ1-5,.,TGTGCCAGCAGCCGCCCCGGGGGCTTGAGCAATCAGCCCCAGCATTTT,CASSRPGGLSNQPQHF
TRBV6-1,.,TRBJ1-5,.,TGTGCCTGCCAGGGAGTAGTTAGGGAGCCCCAGCATTTT,CACQGVVREPQHF
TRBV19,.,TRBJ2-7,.,TGTGCCACACAACGTACGTGGGGTGAGTTCTACGAGCAGTACTTC,CATQRTWGEFYEQYF
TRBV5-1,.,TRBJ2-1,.,TGCGCCAGCAGCTTCCCAATACACAATGAGCAGTTCTTC,CASSFPIHNEQFF
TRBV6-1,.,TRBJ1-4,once,TGTGCCAGCAGTGAACCAGGGAGTCGTGCTGAAAAACTGTTTTTT,CASSEPGSRAEKLFF
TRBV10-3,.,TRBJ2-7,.,TGTGCCGCCGCTCCGGCGGGAAGTCCCTACGAGCAGTACTTC,CAAAPAGSPYEQYF
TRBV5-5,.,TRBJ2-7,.,TGTGCCAGCAGCTTGTGGGGTAATCCCTACGAGCAGTACTTC,CASSLWGNPYEQYF
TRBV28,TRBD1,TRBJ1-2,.,TGTGCCAGCAGGCGACAGGGGACGAACTATGGCTACACCTTC,CASRRQGTNYGYTF
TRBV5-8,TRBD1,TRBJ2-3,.,TGTGCCAGCAGCCAGGGACAGGACCTATCTAGCACAGATACGCAGTATTTT,CASSQGQDLSSTDTQYF
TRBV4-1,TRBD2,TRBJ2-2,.,TGCGCCAGCAGCCCAATCGGGAGGGGCACCGGGGAGCTGTTTTTT,CASSPIGRGTGELFF
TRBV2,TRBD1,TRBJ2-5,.,TGTGCCAGCAGTGGAAGGACAGGGGAACAAGAGACCCAGTACTTC,CASSGRTGEQETQYF
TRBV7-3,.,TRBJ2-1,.,TGTGCCAGCAGCCCAGGACGGGCCTCCTACAATGAGCAGTTCTTC,CASSPGRASYNEQFF
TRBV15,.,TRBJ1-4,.,TGTGCCACCAGCAGAGGAGTAAATGAGGATGAAAAACTGTTTTTT,CATSRGVNEDEKLFF
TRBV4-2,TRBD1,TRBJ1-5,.,TGTGCCAGCAGCCAAGAGACAGGGGGCTGGCAGCCCCAGCATTTT,CASSQETGGWQPQHF
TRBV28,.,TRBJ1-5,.,TGTGCCAGCAGTTTCTTAGGGGTCGGGGATCAGCCCCAGCATTTT,CASSFLGVGDQPQHF
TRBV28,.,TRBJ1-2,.,TGTGCCAGCAGCCTGGACTATGGCTACACCTTC,CASSLDYGYTF
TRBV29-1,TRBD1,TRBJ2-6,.,TGCAGCGCAGGGACAGGAAGAAATTCTGGGGCCAACGTCCTGACTTTC,CSAGTGRNSGANVLTF
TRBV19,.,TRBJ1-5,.,TGTGCCAGTAGTCCAGGGATGAGAAATCAGCCCCAGCATTTT,CASSPGMRNQPQHF
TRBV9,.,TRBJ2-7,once,TGTGCCAGCAGCGTAGGGCCGCTCTCCCTCGAGCAGTACTTC,CASSVGPLSLEQYF
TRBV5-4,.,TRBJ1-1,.,TGTGCCAGCAGCTTACGCGGGACGGCGAACACTGAAGCTTTCTTT,CASSLRGTANTEAFF
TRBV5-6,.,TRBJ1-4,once,TGTGCCAGCAGCTTGAGAACAGTAACTAATGAAAAACTGTTTTTT,CASSLRTVTNEKLFF
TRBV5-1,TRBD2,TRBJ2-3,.,TGCGCCAGCAGCTTGCCGGGGGGGCCCTTACGTTTT,CASSLPGGPLRF
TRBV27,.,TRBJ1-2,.,TGTGCCAGCAGTGGGTCTAACTATGGCTACACCTTC,CASSGSNYGYTF
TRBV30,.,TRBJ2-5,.,TGTGCCTGGGGACGGAGCAGGCAAGAGACCCAGTACTTC,CAWGRSRQETQYF